This T cell receptor beta chain was recorded in a study of cytomegalovirus exposure and HLA in healthy donors. As for the study in general: According to later analysis, the same platform produced the 120 validation and about 630 first-cohort repertoires.

Separate from the approximately 600-subject first cohort was the approximately 120-subject validation cohort, to which the donors belonged. Overall study results and limits: Cytomegalovirus status was reportedly diagnosed by the classifier with high specificity and sensitivity.

This CDR3 is built from 12 residues. Trimming left V 8 bases short and J 5 bases short, with 10 bases between. Germline V lookup: CDR1 ENHRY, CDR2 SYGVKD. Using immunoSEQ multiplex PCR, the repertoire was profiled, and TCRdb retains in-frame clones only, with some absent. The table shows fewer than 75,000 clones, with around 94% occurring only once. Remarks on this clone: The antigen remains unidentified.

The source of this sequence is a woman between 18 and 29 years old in good health and CMV-seropositive. The chain is built from TRBV10-3 and TRBJ2-1; perhaps TRBD2 as D (5 bases). Sequenced: PBMCs. The CDR3: CAIGSGNNEQFF. In DNA, the CDR3 is TGTGCCATCGGAAGCGGCAACAATGAGCAGTTCTTC.